This T cell receptor beta chain was recorded in a study of T cell responses to AZD1222 COVID-19 vaccine. Study-level points and caveats: Reports indicate that nearly half of spike-specific TCRs are directed at unmutated variant regions. An increase in Spike-specific TCR breadth and depth was observed after two AZD1222 doses.

This CDR3 contains 13 residues. Trimming removed 8 bases at V and 5 bases at J, with 15 bases between. CDR1 is MNHEY and CDR2 is SVGAGI in the germline V gene. Measured with immunoSEQ multiplex PCR; TCRdb has only the in-frame clones, and not every one. The sample yields about 140,000 clones, 90% to 95% seen once. As for this clone: What it binds is unknown.

This specimen consisted of peripheral blood, obtained 28 days after the second AZD1222 dose. This sequence joins TRBV6-5 and TRBJ1-1, with TRBD1 as a possible D gene (5 bases). This sequence originates from an adult who received the AZD1222 COVID-19 vaccine. The CDR3 here is CASGINWGTEAFF. CDR3 nucleotides: TGTGCCAGCGGAATAAATTGGGGGACTGAAGCTTTCTTT.